The text below deals with one T cell receptor beta chain. This record belongs to a study of cytomegalovirus exposure and HLA in healthy donors. Researchers ran the PCR with 60 Vbeta and 13 Jbeta primers. Clones were sequenced by immunoSEQ multiplex PCR, and TCRdb holds only the in-frame ones, with some missing. The sample lists just under 150,000 clones, roughly 80% occurring once. The V gene end was trimmed by 3 bases and the J gene end by 2 bases; junction bases not matched to a gene: 3. The CDR3 runs to 14 residues. Germline V lookup: CDR1 SGHVS, CDR2 FQNEAQ. This chain joins TRBV7-8 and TRBJ2-5, with 7 bases matching TRBD2. Specimen: PBMCs. The origin of this receptor is a woman in her twenties or thirties in good health and CMV-seronegative. The CDR3 coding sequence is TGTGCCAGCAGCTTCGAGGGACTACAAGAGACCCAGTACTTC. It yields the protein CASSFEGLQETQYF.